This T cell receptor beta chain appears in the sequencing data of a study of early T cells in non-severe SARS-CoV-2 infection. cDNA molecules, individually, were tagged with unique molecular identifiers. Each CDR3 protein gets one entry after TCRdb re-called the 5' RACE reads with MiXCR. The sample shows 45,000 to 55,000 distinct CDR3 sequences, around 10% of them seen only once. The CDR3 has 12 residues. The ends were cut back, 2 bases at V and 2 bases at J, with 7 bases in the middle. CDR1 and CDR2 (germline): DFQATT, SNEGSKA (reference sequence). Sequencing was performed on whole blood. This receptor was obtained from an adult who was a healthcare worker with PCR-confirmed SARS-CoV-2 infection or an uninfected control (not recorded which). This chain joins TRBV20-1 and TRBJ2-7, with D possibly being TRBD1 or TRBD2 (5 bases each). Here the CDR3 reads CSARRDAYEQYF. The CDR3 coding sequence is TGCAGTGCTAGAAGGGACGCCTACGAGCAGTACTTC.